This is a list of T cell receptor beta chains from one sample in a study of T cell repertoires in cytomegalovirus infection. TCRdb itself ran the reads through MiXCR, one entry per CDR3 protein. This table has about 310,000 distinct CDR3 sequences, approximately 25% appearing once. No antigen has been assigned to these receptors. The sequenced sample was cultured PBMCs, obtained from culture after CMV antigen stimulation. These receptors all come from a human donor in good health (CMV status not recorded). Some clones in this sample may be carry-over from other donors' samples. CDR3s include the opening cysteine and the closing phenylalanine or tryptophan. D genes are given only for firm matches. The size of a clone is reported for some rows only, either as once, few or many, or as a class for expanded clones.

v_gene: TRBV6-6; j_gene: TRBJ1-1; d_gene: NA; abundance: few; CDR3nt: TGTGCCAGCAGAAATCCGGGACCAGGAGGAACTGAAGCTTTCTTT; CDR3aa: CASRNPGPGGTEAFF
v_gene: TRBV7-8; j_gene: TRBJ2-1; d_gene: NA; abundance: many; CDR3nt: TGTGCCAGCAGCTTCGAGCATGAGCAGTTCTTC; CDR3aa: CASSFEHEQFF
v_gene: TRBV29-1; j_gene: TRBJ2-3; d_gene: NA; abundance: NA; CDR3nt: TGCAGCGGGGGGCGGTTCACAGATACGCAGTATTTT; CDR3aa: CSGGRFTDTQYF
v_gene: TRBV5-1; j_gene: TRBJ2-3; d_gene: TRBD2; abundance: NA; CDR3nt: TGCGCCAGCAGCTTTCTAGGCGGGAGCAGCGATACGCAGTATTTT; CDR3aa: CASSFLGGSSDTQYF
v_gene: TRBV29-1; j_gene: TRBJ2-5; d_gene: TRBD1; abundance: NA; CDR3nt: TGTGGCTCGGGGGGACAGGGGACCCAGTACTTC; CDR3aa: CGSGGQGTQYF
v_gene: TRBV28; j_gene: TRBJ1-6; d_gene: NA; abundance: many; CDR3nt: TGTGCCAGCCAGTCCCCGGGACACTATAATTCACCCCTCCACTTT; CDR3aa: CASQSPGHYNSPLHF
v_gene: TRBV11-2; j_gene: TRBJ1-5; d_gene: NA; abundance: NA; CDR3nt: TGTGCCAGCAGCTTGAATAGTGTCGCGCAGCCCCAGCATTTT; CDR3aa: CASSLNSVAQPQHF
v_gene: TRBV6-1; j_gene: TRBJ2-2; d_gene: NA; abundance: few; CDR3nt: TGTGCCAGCAAGGTTATTTTAGGCAGCCCCCTAAGTCCCGGGGAGCTGTTTTTT; CDR3aa: CASKVILGSPLSPGELFF
v_gene: TRBV5-5; j_gene: TRBJ2-2; d_gene: NA; abundance: few; CDR3nt: TGTGCCAGCAGCTCGTGGCCGAACACCGGGGAGCTGTTTTTT; CDR3aa: CASSSWPNTGELFF
v_gene: TRBV28; j_gene: TRBJ2-7; d_gene: NA; abundance: few; CDR3nt: TGTGCCAGCAGGCCTGACAGGAACTACGAGCAGTACTTC; CDR3aa: CASRPDRNYEQYF
v_gene: TRBV6-2/TRBV6-3; j_gene: TRBJ2-1; d_gene: TRBD2; abundance: once; CDR3nt: TGTGCCAGCAGTTACTCCGGCGGGAGTCTTAGTGAGCAGTTCTTC; CDR3aa: CASSYSGGSLSEQFF
v_gene: TRBV28; j_gene: TRBJ1-5; d_gene: NA; abundance: few; CDR3nt: TGTGCCAGCAGTCTGAGGGGGAGTCAGCCCCAGCATTTT; CDR3aa: CASSLRGSQPQHF
v_gene: TRBV7-2; j_gene: TRBJ1-6; d_gene: NA; abundance: NA; CDR3nt: TGTGCCAGCAGCTCGTTCAGAGGCGGGGGTAATTCACCCCTCCACTTT; CDR3aa: CASSSFRGGGNSPLHF
v_gene: TRBV19; j_gene: TRBJ1-2; d_gene: TRBD1; abundance: few; CDR3nt: TGTGCCAGTAACCCTCGGACAGGGGTAGGCTACACCTTC; CDR3aa: CASNPRTGVGYTF
v_gene: TRBV6-2/TRBV6-3; j_gene: TRBJ2-7; d_gene: TRBD2; abundance: few; CDR3nt: TGTGCCAGCAGTTTTAGCGGGACTTCCTACGAGCAGTACTTC; CDR3aa: CASSFSGTSYEQYF
v_gene: TRBV19; j_gene: TRBJ1-5; d_gene: NA; abundance: few; CDR3nt: TGTGCCAGTACTAGCAGTGAGGGCAGCAATCAGCCCCAGCATTTT; CDR3aa: CASTSSEGSNQPQHF
v_gene: TRBV20-1; j_gene: TRBJ1-2; d_gene: NA; abundance: few; CDR3nt: TGCAGTGCCATATTGCAGTCAATCGTTCGGGGCTACACCTTC; CDR3aa: CSAILQSIVRGYTF
v_gene: TRBV20-1; j_gene: TRBJ2-3; d_gene: NA; abundance: NA; CDR3nt: TGCAGTGCTAGAGATCGGTCTAGGCGGGGTCTGGGTAGCACAGATACGCAGTATTTT; CDR3aa: CSARDRSRRGLGSTDTQYF
v_gene: TRBV6-8; j_gene: TRBJ2-3; d_gene: TRBD2; abundance: NA; CDR3nt: TGTGCCAGCAGTGCCGGGACTAGCGGGATGGATACGCAGTATTTT; CDR3aa: CASSAGTSGMDTQYF
v_gene: TRBV19; j_gene: TRBJ2-5; d_gene: TRBD1; abundance: few; CDR3nt: TGTGCCAGTACCCCACCAGGGACAGGCAAAACCCAGTACTTC; CDR3aa: CASTPPGTGKTQYF
v_gene: TRBV19; j_gene: TRBJ1-2; d_gene: NA; abundance: NA; CDR3nt: TGTGCCAGTAGTATAGCCGGCCGAGCCTATGGCTACACCTTC; CDR3aa: CASSIAGRAYGYTF
v_gene: TRBV28; j_gene: TRBJ2-3; d_gene: NA; abundance: NA; CDR3nt: TGTGCCAGCTATAGTGGGGCGCCGAGGACAGATACGCAGTATTTT; CDR3aa: CASYSGAPRTDTQYF
v_gene: TRBV7-2; j_gene: TRBJ2-7; d_gene: TRBD2; abundance: many; CDR3nt: TGTGCCAGCAGCCGTGCCGGGACTAGCGGGAGTTCCGAGCAGTACTTC; CDR3aa: CASSRAGTSGSSEQYF
v_gene: TRBV7-6; j_gene: TRBJ2-1; d_gene: NA; abundance: NA; CDR3nt: TGTGCCAGCAGCTTAGGACGTAGCGACCTCTACAATGAGCAGTTCTTC; CDR3aa: CASSLGRSDLYNEQFF
v_gene: TRBV5-4; j_gene: TRBJ2-7; d_gene: TRBD2; abundance: few; CDR3nt: TGTGCCAGCAGCTTGCGGGAGGGCCGCGAGCAGTACTTC; CDR3aa: CASSLREGREQYF
v_gene: TRBV6-2/TRBV6-3; j_gene: TRBJ2-1; d_gene: TRBD2; abundance: many; CDR3nt: TGTGCCAGCAGTTACACCGCAGGACTAGCGGGGAGGGTGATGGGAGACAATGAGCAGTTCTTC; CDR3aa: CASSYTAGLAGRVMGDNEQFF